This T cell receptor beta chain was recovered during a study of shared clonotypes between healthy human individuals. About the study: CD4 naive and CD4 memory each took three plates per donor, while CD8 naive took two and CD8 memory one.

General study findings and limits: The authors sampled blood alone, and tissue repertoires likely differ. Read depth was anticipated to influence clonotype sharing among donors.

The V gene's germline CDR1 is ENHRY and CDR2 SYGVKD. V lost 3 bases and J 3 bases, leaving 11 bases between the germline ends. There are 14 residues in the CDR3. Terminally differentiated effector memory CD45RA+ cells were excluded by CCR7 positive selection of CD45RO-negative cells. Adult donors, all healthy and HIV-negative, had no recent acute infections or vaccinations. To note about this clone: Antigen unknown.

The table came from immunoSEQ multiplex PCR; TCRdb's copy has only in-frame clones and leaves some out. The repertoire holds around 2,000,000 clones, 85% to 95% seen once, with more than 0.9% in the top ten. J is TRBJ1-1 and V is TRBV10-3; D is unresolved. Sequencing was carried out using naive CD8+ T cells sorted from blood. This TCR was sampled from a man in his late teens or twenties in good health. The DNA of the CDR3 is TGTGCCATCAGTGACCCAGACGTGGACACTGAAGCTTTCTTT. Protein product: CAISDPDVDTEAFF.